This paragraph covers one TCR beta chain sequence. What it binds is not known. The sample comes from a study of T cells after yellow fever vaccination. TCR cDNA, made by 5'RACE template switching, carried an added universal primer site and UMIs. TCRdb re-called the 5' RACE reads with MiXCR, one entry per CDR3 protein. The sample comprises just under 600,000 distinct CDR3 sequences, approximately 13% of which are singletons, and 11% to 15% rests with the top ten. Study observations and caveats: Among primary-vaccination clones, most reappeared after the booster, at 96% for CD4 and 88% for CD8.

The TCR originated in a man aged 25-45 years who received the YFV17D yellow fever vaccine. Sample: PBMCs, taken on the day of the yellow fever booster vaccination.

The CDR3 DNA sequence: TGCGCCAGCAGTATAGCCGGGAGGCAGGGGAATGGCTACACCTTC. Amino acid sequence: CASSIAGRQGNGYTF. This chain connects TRBV5-1 to TRBJ1-2, with D possibly being TRBD1 (6 bases). The CDR3 loop spans 15 amino acids. Trimming pared 5 bases from V and 6 bases from J, leaving 20 bases between. Germline V gives CDR1 SGHRS, CDR2 YFSETQ.